These 17 T cell receptor beta chains were sequenced from one sample in a study of CD8+CD57+ T cells in acquired aplastic anemia (dated by TCRdb to the late 2010s). The sample was run on an Illumina HiSeq 2000. TCR beta VDJ combination and CDR3 sequence profiling used genomic DNA as the template. TCRdb reprocessing: public reads trimmed at Q25 with fastp, clones called with MiXCR, in-frame beta chains kept. Records with the same CDR3 protein are collapsed into one entry carrying the most frequent genes and DNA. The sample data list 450,000 to 600,000 distinct CDR3 sequences, and more than 25% of these were observed just once. The ten largest clones capture 0.82% of the sample. Flow cytometry had shown CD8+CD57+ cell expansion in the patients selected for sequencing. Material for sequencing was sorted CD4+, CD8+, or CD8+CD57+ T cells (not recorded which) from PBMCs. The receptor set was obtained from a human donor with aplastic anemia.

The V and J genes are TRBV5-5 and TRBJ1-4; possibly TRBD1 for D (6 bases). The V gene lost 4 bases and the J gene lost 0 bases, with 13 bases spanning the gap. This CDR3 contains 16 residues. Germline values: CDR1 SGHKS, CDR2 YYEKEE (reference sequence). This CDR3 is CASSATGTSTNEKLFF. CDR3 DNA: TGTGCCAGCAGCGCAACAGGGACCTCAACTAATGAAAAACTGTTTTTT. Together with reference TRBV5-5 and TRBJ1-4, the CDR3 gives the full variable domain: DAGVTQSPTHLIKTRGQQVTLRCSPISGHKSVSWYQQVLGQGPQFIFQYYEKEERGRGNFPDRFSARQFPNYSSELNVNALLLGDSALYLCASSATGTSTNEKLFFGSGTQLSVL.

The chain is built from TRBV4-2 and TRBJ2-7, with D uncertain. Trimming took 0 bases from V and 7 from J, leaving 10 bases between them. The CDR3 covers 13 residues. In germline, CDR1 is LGHNA, CDR2 YNFKEQ. This chain's CDR3 is CASSQDPAEEQYF. In DNA form, the CDR3 reads TGTGCCAGCAGCCAAGATCCTGCGGAAGAGCAGTACTTC.

CDR3 in amino acids: CASSLTSKRVSFNYGYTF. The CDR3 DNA is TGTGCCAGCAGTTTAACGTCCAAGAGAGTATCTTTTAACTATGGCTACACCTTC. This chain connects TRBV2 to TRBJ1-2; no clear D gene. Trimming shortened V by 5 bases and J by 1 base, and 23 bases separated the two germline ends. The CDR3 loop spans 18 amino acids. Germline lookup yields CDR1 SNHLY and CDR2 FYNNEI.

Notes on this clonotype: This sequence may be a read error, since a much larger clone differs from it by one base. The J gene is TRBJ1-2, the V gene TRBV6-5, with 8 bases aligning to TRBD1. This CDR3 has 14 amino acids. In germline, CDR1 is MNHEY, CDR2 SVGAGI. The CDR3 here is CPSSYADRGGGYTF. The CDR3 nucleotides are TGTCCCAGCAGTTACGCCGACAGGGGCGGCGGCTACACCTTC.

This clonotype was seen many times. V and J are TRBV29-1 and TRBJ1-1; 7 bases map to TRBD1. Germline V CDR1 and CDR2: SQVTM, ANQGSEA. This CDR3 has 13 amino acids. The ends lost 4 bases at V and 3 bases at J; junction bases unmatched: 5. The CDR3: CSVARGPDTEAFF. Here the CDR3 DNA reads TGCAGCGTTGCGAGGGGGCCCGACACTGAAGCTTTCTTT.

Ten or more counts support this clonotype. The V gene is TRBV14, the J gene TRBJ1-1; a possible D gene is TRBD1 (5 bases). This CDR3 is built from 15 residues. Germline V gene data show CDR1 as SGHDN and CDR2 as FVKESK. Trimming removed 1 base from V and 1 base from J, with 10 bases in between. CDR3 loop: CASSQGQWPNTEAFF. The CDR3 coding sequence is TGTGCCAGCAGCCAAGGACAGTGGCCGAACACTGAAGCTTTCTTT.

This clonotype was found a few times. V gene TRBV20-1 combines with J gene TRBJ2-5; 8 bases match TRBD2. Germline CDR1 reads DFQATT; CDR2 reads SNEGSKA (reference sequence). This CDR3 has 15 residues. Trimming cost V 2 bases and J 4 bases; bases outside gene matches: 9. CDR3 sequence reads: CSARRDTGRGETQYF. CDR3 DNA: TGCAGTGCTAGAAGAGATACCGGGAGGGGAGAGACCCAGTACTTC.

The V and J genes are TRBV28 and TRBJ1-1, with unresolved D. Germline CDR1 and CDR2: MDHEN and SYDVKM. V lost 7 bases to trimming and J lost 8 bases, with 14 bases between them. The CDR3 is 12 residues long. In DNA, the CDR3 is TGTGCCAGCAAAGGTGGGCAGCCAGAAGCTTTCTTT. Encoded protein: CASKGGQPEAFF.

This clonotype was recorded once. The chain recombines TRBV29-1 with TRBJ1-2; no firm D call. The CDR3 length is 11 residues. The V end was cut by 6 bases, the J end by 8 bases, with 13 bases between. Germline V CDR1 and CDR2: SQVTM, ANQGSEA. The CDR3: CSVDELVGYTF. Written as DNA, the CDR3 is TGCAGCGTCGACGAGTTAGTCGGCTACACCTTC.

Details on this clonotype: One end of the junction is discordant with germline, which a read error may explain. J is TRBJ1-2 and V is TRBV10-3; TRBD1 matches 11 bases. This CDR3 contains 12 residues. Germline CDR1 ENHRY, CDR2 SYGVKD. The DNA for the CDR3 is TGTGCCATCAGCGGACAGGGGGCTGGCTGCACCTTC. As protein: CAISGQGAGCTF.

DNA for the CDR3: TGCAGTGCCCAAACAGGTCCCCCTCCATACTCCTATAATTCACCCCTCCACTTT. This sequence encodes CSAQTGPPPYSYNSPLHF. The genes are TRBV20-1 and TRBJ1-6; possibly TRBD1 for D (5 bases). CDR1 and CDR2 from the germline V gene are DFQATT and SNEGSKA (reference sequence). The germline V and J ends were trimmed by 6 bases and 0 bases, with 21 bases remaining between them. This CDR3 contains 18 residues.

This clonotype was seen at least ten times. The gene calls are TRBV15 and TRBJ1-2, with D uncertain. V was cut by 0 bases and J by 3 bases, with 14 bases left in between. CDR1 and CDR2 (germline): LNHNV, YYDKDF (reference sequence). The CDR3 is made up of 16 amino acids. In DNA, the CDR3 is TGTGCCACCAGCAGAGAGGCCGGGCTTAGTGACTATGGCTACACCTTC. This gives the protein CATSREAGLSDYGYTF. Drawing the rest from reference TRBV15 and TRBJ1-2, the complete variable domain is DAMVIQNPRYQVTQFGKPVTLSCSQTLNHNVMYWYQQKSSQAPKLLFHYYDKDFNNEADTPDNFQSRRPNTSFCFLDIRSPGLGDTAMYLCATSREAGLSDYGYTFGSGTRLTVV.

The CDR3 here is CASSFLGAPNQPQHF. CDR3 bases: TGCGCCAGCAGCTTCCTAGGGGCGCCTAATCAGCCCCAGCATTTT. The rearrangement joins TRBV5-1 to TRBJ1-5; tentatively, D is TRBD1 (5 bases). Germline loops: CDR1 SGHRS, CDR2 YFSETQ. V lost 2 bases, J lost 4 bases, and 13 bases lay in between. The CDR3 has 15 residues.

A few counts support this clonotype. This chain connects TRBV19 to TRBJ1-2; a weak D match, TRBD1 (5 bases). Trimming took 2 bases from V and 1 from J, leaving 20 bases between them. This CDR3 is 18 amino acids long. Germline V CDR1 and CDR2: LNHDA, SQIVND (reference sequence). CDR3: CASSIRTLNNNFNYGYTF. The DNA for the CDR3 is TGTGCCAGTAGTATAAGGACATTAAACAACAATTTTAACTATGGCTACACCTTC.

This clonotype was seen many times. The chain is built from TRBV2 and TRBJ2-3; 7 bases agree with TRBD2. Germline V gene data show CDR1 as SNHLY and CDR2 as FYNNEI. Germline trimming cut 10 bases from V and 5 bases from J; bases unmatched to any gene: 9. This CDR3 comprises 13 residues. In DNA, the CDR3 is TGTGCCATAGGCTCAAGCGGGGAAGATACGCAGTATTTT. Translated: CAIGSSGEDTQYF. Drawing the rest from reference TRBV2 and TRBJ2-3, the complete variable domain is EPEVTQTPSHQVTQMGQEVILRCVPISNHLYFYWYRQILGQKVEFLVSFYNNEISEKSEIFDDQFSVERPDGSNFTLKIRSTKLEDSAMYFCAIGSSGEDTQYFGPGTRLTVL.

This sequence joins TRBV20-1 and TRBJ1-2, with D hard to call. Trimming took off 1 base at V and 11 bases at J, with 5 bases between the two ends. This CDR3 has 9 amino acids. Germline CDR1 is DFQATT and CDR2 is SNEGSKA (reference sequence). The CDR3 coding sequence is TGCAGTGCTAGAGCCGGATACACCTTC. It encodes CSARAGYTF.

This clonotype occurred many times. The CDR3 DNA is TGCGCCAGCAGTGACGGGGTCGGGGAGCTGTTTTTT. Protein: CASSDGVGELFF. This sequence joins TRBV10-2 and TRBJ2-2; weak D call: TRBD2 (5 bases). Germline assignment: CDR1 WSHSY and CDR2 SAAADI. This CDR3 has 12 amino acids. With 3 bases removed from V and 7 bases from J, the gap between germline ends came to 6 bases.